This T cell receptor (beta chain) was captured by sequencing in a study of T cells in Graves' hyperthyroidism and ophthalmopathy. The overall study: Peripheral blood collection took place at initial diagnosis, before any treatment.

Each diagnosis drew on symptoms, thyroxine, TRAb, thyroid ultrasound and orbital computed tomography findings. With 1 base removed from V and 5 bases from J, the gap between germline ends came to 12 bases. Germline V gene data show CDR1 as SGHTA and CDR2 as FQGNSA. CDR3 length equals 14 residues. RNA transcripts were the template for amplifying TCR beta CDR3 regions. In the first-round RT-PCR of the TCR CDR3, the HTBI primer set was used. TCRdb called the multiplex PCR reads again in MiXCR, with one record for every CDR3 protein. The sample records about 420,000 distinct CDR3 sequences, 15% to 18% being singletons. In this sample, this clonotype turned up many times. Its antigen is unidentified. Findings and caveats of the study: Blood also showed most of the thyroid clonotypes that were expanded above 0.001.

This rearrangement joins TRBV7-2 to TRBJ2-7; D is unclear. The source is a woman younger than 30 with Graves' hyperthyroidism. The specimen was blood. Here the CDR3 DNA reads TGTGCCAGCAGCTTAGGGCAGATAAGAAACGAGCAGTACTTC. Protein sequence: CASSLGQIRNEQYF.